A single sample is the source of the 24 T cell receptor beta chains below, sequenced in a study of blood T cell repertoires in COVID-19. Generated by immunoSEQ multiplex PCR, the TCRdb table keeps only in-frame clones and is missing some. The sample yields around 200,000 clones, around 75% seen once. The sequencing sample was made of peripheral blood. The receptors originated from a woman aged 35 to 49 with COVID-19, enrolled during active disease.

The chain employs TRBV9 and TRBJ2-7; tentative D call: TRBD2 (5 bases). The ends were cut back, 4 bases at V and 8 bases at J, with 16 bases in the middle. Germline CDR1 and CDR2: SGDLS and YYNGEE. The CDR3 length is 13 residues. The CDR3 nucleotides read TGTGCCAGCAGCCTTGGGGAGCTTGCCCAGCAGTACTTC. Amino acids: CASSLGELAQQYF.

This rearrangement joins TRBV6-5 to TRBJ1-2; D is perhaps TRBD1 (6 bases). Trimming took off 6 bases at V and 4 bases at J, with 9 bases between the two ends. Germline V lookup: CDR1 MNHEY, CDR2 SVGAGI. The CDR3 has 12 residues. CDR3 sequence (DNA): TGTGCCAGCAGGCGGACAGCCTATGGCTACACCTTC. Amino acid sequence: CASRRTAYGYTF.

Only one count was recorded for this clone. The chain combines TRBV27 with TRBJ1-2; 8 bases align to TRBD1. J was trimmed by 2 bases and V by 4 bases; bases with no gene match: 0. Looked up from germline, CDR1 is MNHEY and CDR2 is SMNVEV (reference sequence). The CDR3 sequence is 13 residues long. The CDR3 region is CASSWTGNYGYTF. The CDR3 DNA reads as TGTGCCAGCAGTTGGACAGGGAACTATGGCTACACCTTC.

The chain has TRBV9 and TRBJ2-2; 8 nucleotides align to TRBD2. The germline CDR1 and CDR2 sequences are SGDLS and YYNGEE. V dropped 3 bases and J dropped 2; count of bases not matched to a gene: 12. The CDR3 is 18 amino acids. CDR3 DNA: TGTGCCAGCAGCGCCGGGGGGGTAGCGTCCTTTAACACCGGGGAGCTGTTTTTT. Amino acids: CASSAGGVASFNTGELFF.

This chain links TRBV18 with TRBJ1-3; D remains unclear. Germline-derived CDR1 and CDR2 are KGHSH and LQKENI. The CDR3 runs to 17 residues. V was shortened by 0 bases and J by 0 bases, with 12 bases between the two germline ends. The chain's CDR3 is CASSPPEELYSGNTIYF. Here the CDR3 DNA reads TGTGCCAGCTCACCACCGGAGGAGTTGTACTCTGGAAACACCATATATTTT.

This clone was detected only a few times. This rearrangement joins TRBV5-5 to TRBJ1-2, with D maybe TRBD1 (5 bases). V dropped 0 bases and J dropped 8 bases, with 14 bases sitting between them. Germline CDR1 is SGHKS and CDR2 is YYEKEE (reference sequence). The CDR3 sequence is 14 residues long. CDR3 residues: CASSLARAGYGYTF. The CDR3 DNA follows: TGTGCCAGCAGCTTGGCCCGGGCAGGGTACGGCTACACCTTC.

The chain couples TRBV7-9 to TRBJ2-5, with 8 bases that match TRBD2. V shed 3 bases, J shed 5 bases, and the junction held 2 bases outside the gene matches. CDR3 size: 13 residues. CDR1 is SEHNR and CDR2 is FQNEAQ in the germline V gene (reference sequence). The CDR3 DNA reads TGTGCCAGCAGCTTTAGCGGGACGGAGACCCAGTACTTC. This encodes CASSFSGTETQYF.

The chain employs TRBV6-5 and TRBJ1-1; no firm D call. The CDR3 contains 13 residues. The germline V and J ends were trimmed by 2 bases and 6 bases, with 10 bases remaining between them. Germline assignment: CDR1 MNHEY and CDR2 SVGAGI. The CDR3 region has the DNA TGTGCCAGCAGTTACCCTCGAGGGTCTGAAGCTTTCTTT. Encoded protein: CASSYPRGSEAFF.

The chain links TRBV5-1 to TRBJ2-5; 11 positions agree with TRBD1. Trimming at V came to 1 base and at J to 5 bases, leaving 7 bases not matched to a gene. The CDR3 has 16 residues. The V gene's germline CDR1 is SGHRS and CDR2 YFSETQ. DNA of the CDR3: TGCGCCAGCAGCTTGTTCGGACAGGGGGCGGGGGAGACCCAGTACTTC. This gives the protein CASSLFGQGAGETQYF.

The J gene is TRBJ2-3, the V gene TRBV11-1; 10 bases match TRBD2. The germline CDR1 and CDR2 sequences are SGHAT and FQDESV (reference sequence). CDR3 length: 16 residues. With 1 base clipped from V and 0 bases from J, the junction kept 1 base outside the gene matches. DNA for the CDR3: TGTGCCAGCAGCTTAGAACTAGCGGGGAGCACAGATACGCAGTATTTT. The encoded protein is CASSLELAGSTDTQYF.

The chain is built from TRBV6-4 and TRBJ2-1; 7 positions agree with TRBD1. Trimming cost V 2 bases and J 3 bases; bases outside gene matches: 4. From germline, CDR1 is MRHNA and CDR2 SNTAGT. The CDR3 is 15 amino acids. CDR3 protein: CASSDTSGGYNEQFF. As DNA, the CDR3 is TGTGCCAGCAGTGACACGTCAGGGGGCTACAATGAGCAGTTCTTC.

V is TRBV5-1 and J is TRBJ1-2; weak D call: TRBD1 (6 bases). The CDR3 contains 13 residues. V dropped 2 bases and J dropped 3 bases, with 8 bases sitting between them. Germline CDR1 reads SGHRS; CDR2 reads YFSETQ. As DNA, the CDR3 is TGCGCCAGCAGCTTTAACAGGGACTATGGCTACACCTTC. Amino acid sequence: CASSFNRDYGYTF.

The rearrangement joins TRBV6-5 to TRBJ2-7; D not certain. Germline V gene sequence: CDR1 MNHEY, CDR2 SVGAGI. The CDR3 totals 11 residues. V shed 7 bases and J shed 2 bases, with 6 bases lying between them. CDR3 protein: CASILTYEQYF. The DNA of the CDR3 is TGTGCCAGCATCCTAACCTACGAGCAGTACTTC.

The rearrangement uses TRBV6-5 and TRBJ1-2, with 8 bases matching TRBD1. V was pared by 5 bases and J by 5 bases, with 7 bases of the junction left unmatched. The CDR3 contains 14 residues. CDR1 MNHEY and CDR2 SVGAGI come from the germline V gene. CDR3 amino acids: CASSPGQGWYGYTF. CDR3 in DNA: TGTGCCAGCAGTCCCGGACAGGGATGGTATGGCTACACCTTC.

The chain uses TRBV5-4 and TRBJ1-1, with D possibly being TRBD1 (5 bases). The CDR3 contains 16 residues. V was pared by 1 base and J by 2 bases, with 15 bases between. Per germline, CDR1 SGHNT and CDR2 YYREEE (reference sequence). CDR3: CASSLRWGGSNTEAFF. The CDR3, as DNA: TGTGCCAGCAGCTTGAGATGGGGGGGGTCTAACACTGAAGCTTTCTTT. Complete variable domain (other parts from reference TRBV5-4 and TRBJ1-1): ETGVTQSPTHLIKTRGQQVTLRCSSQSGHNTVSWYQQALGQGPQFIFQYYREEENGRGNFPPRFSGLQFPNYSSELNVNALELDDSALYLCASSLRWGGSNTEAFFGQGTRLTVV.

The V and J genes are TRBV27 and TRBJ2-5, with D perhaps matching TRBD2 (5 bases). This CDR3 has 15 amino acids. The germline V gene has CDR1 MNHEY and CDR2 SMNVEV (reference sequence). Trimming shortened V by 0 bases and J by 3 bases, and 11 bases separated the two germline ends. This chain's CDR3 is CASSLSTAGEETQYF. The CDR3 DNA sequence: TGTGCCAGCAGTTTATCAACGGCCGGGGAAGAGACCCAGTACTTC.

The chain joins TRBV24-1 to TRBJ1-1; the match to TRBD1 covers 9 bases. Trimming at V came to 0 bases and at J to 0 bases, leaving 7 bases not matched to a gene. CDR3 length: 18 amino acids. Germline V gives CDR1 KGHDR, CDR2 SFDVKD. CDR3 sequence reads: CATSDLRDREGMNTEAFF. CDR3 sequence (DNA): TGTGCCACCAGTGATTTGCGGGACAGGGAAGGAATGAACACTGAAGCTTTCTTT.

The chain employs TRBV5-1 and TRBJ2-2; 9 nucleotides line up with TRBD1. J lost 5 bases, V lost 4 bases, and 6 bases had no gene match. The CDR3 is 15 residues long. Germline V gives CDR1 SGHRS, CDR2 YFSETQ. The chain's CDR3 is CASSLGTGWTGELFF. Here the CDR3 DNA reads TGCGCCAGCAGCCTAGGGACAGGGTGGACCGGGGAGCTGTTTTTT.

The CDR3 region is CASSPRIAGDYNEQFF. The CDR3 DNA reads as TGTGCCAGCTCACCACGGATAGCGGGAGACTACAATGAGCAGTTCTTC. The chain combines TRBV18 with TRBJ2-1; 9 bases agree with TRBD2. Trimming took 1 base from V and 3 from J; bases not matched to a gene: 4. CDR1 is KGHSH, CDR2 LQKENI, per germline. This CDR3 has 16 amino acids.

This rearrangement joins TRBV6-5 to TRBJ2-1, with 7 nucleotides matching TRBD2. Germline values: CDR1 MNHEY, CDR2 SVGAGI. With 2 bases clipped from V and 7 bases from J, the junction kept 5 bases outside the gene matches. CDR3 length: 14 amino acids. CDR3 nucleotides: TGTGCCAGCAGTTACGACCAGCGGGGAAATGAGCAGTTCTTC. Its translation: CASSYDQRGNEQFF.

This CDR3 is CASSSSGSTGELFF. DNA for the CDR3: TGTGCCAGCAGCTCCTCAGGTAGTACCGGGGAGCTGTTTTTT. The chain carries TRBV13 and TRBJ2-2; unclear D gene. The CDR3 has 14 amino acids. The germline V gene has CDR1 PRHDT and CDR2 FYEKMQ (reference sequence). V lost 4 bases, J lost 5 bases, and 11 bases lay in between.

This chain joins TRBV2 and TRBJ1-2, with TRBD1 matching over 10 bases. CDR3 size: 15 residues. Germline V gene lookup returns CDR1 SNHLY and CDR2 FYNNEI. With 6 bases clipped from V and 4 bases from J, the junction kept 8 bases outside the gene matches. The CDR3 region has the DNA TGTGCCAGCAGGAAGGGACAGGGGCAGATCTATGGCTACACCTTC. Translation gives CASRKGQGQIYGYTF. The full variable domain, rest sourced from reference TRBV2 and TRBJ1-2, is EPEVTQTPSHQVTQMGQEVILRCVPISNHLYFYWYRQILGQKVEFLVSFYNNEISEKSEIFDDQFSVERPDGSNFTLKIRSTKLEDSAMYFCASRKGQGQIYGYTFGSGTRLTVV.

This rearrangement joins TRBV30 to TRBJ1-2; 7 bases match TRBD1. The CDR3 consists of 11 residues. The V and J ends lost 5 bases and 4 bases, in that order; junction bases with no gene match: 1. Germline CDR1 and CDR2: GTSNPN and SVGIG (reference sequence). CDR3 loop: CAWGTAYGYTF. For the CDR3, the DNA is TGTGCCTGGGGGACAGCCTATGGCTACACCTTC.

V gene TRBV11-3 combines with J gene TRBJ2-1; 10 bases line up with TRBD2. CDR3 length: 15 residues. V trimming: 1 base; J trimming: 6 bases; junction bases outside the gene matches: 3. Germline assignment: CDR1 SGHNT and CDR2 YENEEA. CDR3: CASSLGSSGSNEQFF. The CDR3, as DNA: TGTGCCAGCAGCTTAGGGTCTAGCGGGAGCAATGAGCAGTTCTTC. Using reference TRBV11-3 and TRBJ2-1 for the parts outside the CDR3, the full variable domain is EAGVVQSPRYKIIEKKQPVAFWCNPISGHNTLYWYLQNLGQGPELLIRYENEEAVDDSQLPKDRFSAERLKGVDSTLKIQPAELGDSAVYLCASSLGSSGSNEQFFGPGTRLTVL.